This section outlines one T cell receptor (beta chain) sequence together with its context. Profiling relied on immunoSEQ multiplex PCR, and the TCRdb table lists in-frame clones only, not all of them. The table has about 77,000 clones, more than 85% seen once. The sample originates from a study of T cell changes during pregnancy in multiple sclerosis. After removal of 4 bases from V and 7 bases from J, the junction contained 14 bases not matched to a gene. There are 17 residues in the CDR3. Germline CDR1 LGHNA, CDR2 YNFKEQ. Here the sequenced sample was peripheral blood, taken after pregnancy. The rearrangement joins TRBV4-2 to TRBJ2-1; 9 nucleotides align to TRBD1. This TCR was recovered from a female donor in good health, enrolled as a control in a pregnancy study. In DNA form, the CDR3 reads TGTGCCAGCAGCCTATCAAAGGGGACAGGGTCAGGGAATGAGCAGTTCTTC. Protein sequence: CASSLSKGTGSGNEQFF.